What follows are 23 T cell receptor beta chains derived from one specimen sequenced in a study of blood T cell repertoires in COVID-19. Here immunoSEQ multiplex PCR was the method, and the copy in TCRdb shows in-frame clones only, minus some. The top ten clones hold under 15% of a sample with 65,000 or so clones, around four fifths of them seen once. Material: peripheral blood. The receptors derive from a man of 80 years or more with acute or convalescent COVID-19.

The rearrangement links TRBV5-1 to TRBJ1-3, with D unclear. The CDR3 covers 15 residues. V lost 0 bases to trimming and J lost 0 bases, with 7 bases between them. CDR1 is SGHRS, CDR2 YFSETQ, per germline. The CDR3 DNA reads as TGCGCCAGCAGCTTGGCAGCGAACTCTGGAAACACCATATATTTT. Amino acids: CASSLAANSGNTIYF.

V is TRBV14 and J is TRBJ1-2; D may be TRBD1 (5 bases). Deletions cut 3 bases from V and 5 bases from J, with 7 bases between. Germline V CDR1 and CDR2: SGHDN, FVKESK. The CDR3 extends over 12 amino acids. The CDR3 sequence: CASSHRDYGYTF. DNA for the CDR3: TGTGCCAGCAGCCACAGGGATTATGGCTACACCTTC.

The chain is built from TRBV7-9 and TRBJ2-3; 8 bases agree with TRBD1. The CDR3 covers 16 residues. With 2 bases clipped from V and 3 bases from J, the junction kept 7 bases outside the gene matches. Germline V gives CDR1 SEHNR, CDR2 FQNEAQ (reference sequence). The CDR3 is CASSLYVNRGTDTQYF. CDR3 bases: TGTGCCAGCAGCTTATATGTGAACAGGGGGACAGATACGCAGTATTTT.

The V gene is TRBV3-1 (or the pseudogene TRBV3-2), the J gene TRBJ2-1, with a weak D call TRBD1 (6 bases). Trimming shortened V by 5 bases and J by 6 bases, and 14 bases separated the two germline ends. Germline loops: CDR1 LGHDT, CDR2 YNNKEL (reference sequence). The CDR3 runs 14 residues. CDR3 region: CASSGVAGANEQFF. The CDR3 coding sequence is TGTGCCAGCAGCGGGGTTGCAGGGGCCAATGAGCAGTTCTTC.

DNA of the CDR3: TGTGCCACTGACAGACAGACCTACGAGCAGTACTTC. This encodes CATDRQTYEQYF. This chain connects TRBV6-5 to TRBJ2-7, with D possibly being TRBD1 (5 bases). V lost 10 bases, J lost 2 bases, and 12 bases lay in between. Germline V gene sequence: CDR1 MNHEY, CDR2 SVGAGI. The CDR3 is made up of 12 amino acids.

This clone has just a few counts. The rearrangement links TRBV12-3 or TRBV12-4 to TRBJ1-2; D is unresolved. Trimming took 2 bases from V and 2 from J, leaving 6 bases between them. The CDR3 loop spans 13 amino acids. The CDR3 DNA is TGTGCCAGCAGTTTAACGGAGAACTATGGCTACACCTTC. It specifies CASSLTENYGYTF.

The rearrangement joins TRBV6-1 to TRBJ2-1; D ambiguous. The CDR3 spans 14 residues. V lost 3 bases and J 0 bases, leaving 6 bases between the germline ends. Germline V gene lookup returns CDR1 MNHNS and CDR2 SASEGT. This chain's CDR3 is CASSEQVSYNEQFF. For the CDR3, the DNA is TGTGCCAGCAGTGAGCAGGTCTCCTACAATGAGCAGTTCTTC.

As concerns this clone: This may be a read error, as it is one base from a much larger clone. The rearrangement joins TRBV7-6 to TRBJ1-5; D gene unclear. Germline lookup yields CDR1 SGHVS and CDR2 FNYEAQ. This CDR3 is 15 amino acids long. The V end was cut by 4 bases, the J end by 2 bases, with 12 bases between. The CDR3 coding sequence is TGTGCCAGCAGCTCCCAGAGGTTGGGCAATCAGCCCCAGCATTTT. Encoded protein: CASSSQRLGNQPQHF. The full variable domain, completed using reference TRBV7-6 and TRBJ1-5, is GAGVSQSPRYKVTKRGQDVALRCDPISGHVSLYWYRQALGQGPEFLTYFNYEAQQDKSGLPNDRFSAERPEGSISTLTIQRTEQRDSAMYRCASSSQRLGNQPQHFGDGTRLSIL.

The rearrangement uses TRBV2 and TRBJ1-2; D not certain. The V end was cut by 4 bases, the J end by 8 bases, with 17 bases between. The CDR3 is made up of 14 amino acids. Germline V gene data show CDR1 as SNHLY and CDR2 as FYNNEI. CDR3: CASSVPSERRGYTF. For the CDR3, the DNA is TGTGCCAGCAGTGTACCTTCTGAGAGGAGGGGCTACACCTTC.

The V gene is TRBV7-8, the J gene TRBJ1-5; possibly TRBD1 for D (5 bases). Between the trimmed V and J ends, which lost 5 bases and 9 bases, there was a span of 20 bases. The germline V gene encodes CDR1 SGHVS and CDR2 FQNEAQ. This CDR3 is 15 amino acids long. CDR3 nucleotide sequence: TGTGCCAGCAGCGAGGAGACACAGGAGCCGCGGCCCCAGCATTTT. Translated: CASSEETQEPRPQHF.

The CDR3 protein is CASSSSTGSHEKLFF. Here the CDR3 DNA reads TGCGCCAGCAGCTCCTCCACAGGTTCCCATGAAAAACTGTTTTTT. This chain connects TRBV5-1 to TRBJ1-4; TRBD1 is a possible D gene (5 bases). V was cut by 3 bases and J by 6 bases, with 15 bases left in between. This CDR3 has 15 amino acids. CDR1 and CDR2 from the germline V gene are SGHRS and YFSETQ. Filled out from reference TRBV5-1 and TRBJ1-4, the complete variable domain reads KAGVTQTPRYLIKTRGQQVTLSCSPISGHRSVSWYQQTPGQGLQFLFEYFSETQRNKGNFPGRFSGRQFSNSRSEMNVSTLELGDSALYLCASSSSTGSHEKLFFGSGTQLSVL.

This clone was seen just once. This chain connects TRBV5-1 to TRBJ2-1; 11 bases map to TRBD2. The trim removed 4 bases at V and 10 bases at J, leaving 7 bases unmatched. The CDR3 covers 14 residues. Looked up from germline, CDR1 is SGHRS and CDR2 is YFSETQ. In DNA, the CDR3 is TGCGCCAGCAGCAATAGCGGGGGGGCGCTCGAGCAGTTCTTC. This codes for CASSNSGGALEQFF.

The rearrangement uses TRBV27 and TRBJ1-1, with 7 positions matching TRBD1. V shed 5 bases, J shed 5 bases, and the junction held 11 bases outside the gene matches. CDR3 length: 15 amino acids. The V gene's germline CDR1 is MNHEY and CDR2 SMNVEV (reference sequence). CDR3 DNA sequence: TGTGCCAGCAGTCCTCACACAGGGGTTAGGACTGAAGCTTTCTTT. It is translated as CASSPHTGVRTEAFF.

This chain links TRBV19 with TRBJ1-1, with 10 nucleotides matching TRBD1. Germline V gene data show CDR1 as LNHDA and CDR2 as SQIVND (reference sequence). The CDR3 has 17 amino acids. V lost 7 bases and J lost 0; bases outside the gene matches: 11. The CDR3 spells CASIFKTGGLMNTEAFF. CDR3 nucleotide sequence: TGTGCCAGTATTTTCAAGACAGGGGGCCTCATGAACACTGAAGCTTTCTTT. The entire variable domain, with the rest obtained from reference TRBV19 and TRBJ1-1, is as follows: DGGITQSPKYLFRKEGQNVTLSCEQNLNHDAMYWYRQDPGQGLRLIYYSQIVNDFQKGDIAEGYSVSREKKESFPLTVTSAQKNPTAFYLCASIFKTGGLMNTEAFFGQGTRLTVV.

V and J are TRBV10-3 and TRBJ1-5; 8 bases align to TRBD1. Germline V gene data show CDR1 as ENHRY and CDR2 as SYGVKD. The CDR3 has 13 amino acids. V gave up 7 bases and J gave up 6 bases; unmatched junction bases: 5. CDR3 in DNA: TGTGCCATCACCGACAGGGGTGTTCAGCCCCAGCATTTT. As protein: CAITDRGVQPQHF.

The chain combines TRBV10-3 with TRBJ2-3, with D possibly TRBD2 on 6 matching bases. Germline lookup yields CDR1 ENHRY and CDR2 SYGVKD. V was trimmed by 4 bases and J by 1 base, leaving 9 bases between them. This CDR3 comprises 14 residues. As DNA, the CDR3 is TGTGCCATCAGTGGCGGAGGGGGCACAGATACGCAGTATTTT. As protein: CAISGGGGTDTQYF.

This clone was detected once. V gene TRBV9 combines with J gene TRBJ2-1; D remains unclear. Between the trimmed V and J ends, which lost 0 bases and 8 bases, there was a span of 12 bases. From germline, CDR1 is SGDLS and CDR2 YYNGEE. This CDR3 is 14 amino acids long. CDR3 loop: CASSVESRWDEQFF. The CDR3 DNA is TGTGCCAGCAGCGTAGAGTCCAGGTGGGATGAGCAGTTCTTC.

Of note for this clone: The germline gene is not matched at one end of the junction; a read error may be the cause. This chain joins TRBV11-3 and TRBJ1-6; D is undetermined. Germline CDR1 SGHNT, CDR2 YENEEA. The CDR3 consists of 16 residues. This CDR3 reads CAGSLASSSYNSPLHF. For the CDR3, the DNA is TGTGCCGGCAGCTTAGCCTCGAGCTCCTATAATTCACCCCTCCACTTT. Full variable domain (rest looked up from reference TRBV11-3 and TRBJ1-6): EAGVVQSPRYKIIEKKQPVAFWCNPISGHNTLYWYLQNLGQGPELLIRYENEEAVDDSQLPKDRFSAERLKGVDSTLKIQPAELGDSAVYLCAGSLASSSYNSPLHFGNGTRLTVT.

The chain combines TRBV5-8 with TRBJ2-5; 13 nucleotides match TRBD2. This CDR3 region has 17 residues. J gave up 0 bases and V 0 bases, and 2 bases lay outside the gene matches. Germline-derived CDR1 and CDR2 are SGHTS and YDEGEE. DNA for the CDR3: TGTGCCAGCAGCTTGGGCACTAGCGGGGGGGACCAAGAGACCCAGTACTTC. It encodes CASSLGTSGGDQETQYF.

The V gene is TRBV6-1, the J gene TRBJ1-1; D may be TRBD1 (6 bases). Deletions cut 3 bases from V and 7 bases from J, with 12 bases between. The CDR3 is made up of 13 amino acids. CDR1 and CDR2 (germline): MNHNS, SASEGT. Here the CDR3 reads CASSEFQGNEAFF. In DNA, the CDR3 is TGTGCCAGCAGTGAGTTTCAGGGGAATGAAGCTTTCTTT.

The chain joins TRBV19 to TRBJ1-5; tentatively, D is TRBD1 (6 bases). CDR3 length: 16 residues. In germline, CDR1 is LNHDA, CDR2 SQIVND (reference sequence). The germline V and J ends were trimmed by 7 bases and 4 bases, with 20 bases remaining between them. CDR3 sequence (DNA): TGTGCCAGTATGACGGTTGGGCAGGGGATGAATCAGCCCCAGCATTTT. Protein: CASMTVGQGMNQPQHF.

J is TRBJ1-2 and V is TRBV19; 9 bases are a match to TRBD1. The CDR3 extends over 12 amino acids. V gave up 5 bases and J gave up 10 bases; unmatched junction bases: 5. The germline V gene encodes CDR1 LNHDA and CDR2 SQIVND (reference sequence). The CDR3 bases are TGTGCCAGTAGTTTGGGACAGGGAGACTACACCTTC. Translating it yields CASSLGQGDYTF.

The gene calls are TRBV3-1 (or the pseudogene TRBV3-2) and TRBJ2-1; the match to TRBD2 covers 9 bases. The trim removed 4 bases at V and 5 bases at J, leaving 6 bases unmatched. CDR3 length: 15 amino acids. Per germline, CDR1 LGHDT and CDR2 YNNKEL (reference sequence). CDR3 loop: CASSLLAGANNEQFF. DNA of the CDR3: TGTGCCAGCAGCCTTTTAGCGGGGGCCAACAATGAGCAGTTCTTC.